Presented here are 21 T cell receptor beta chains from one specimen sequenced in a study of T cell responses to AZD1222 COVID-19 vaccine. Here immunoSEQ multiplex PCR was the method, and the copy in TCRdb shows in-frame clones only, minus some. The sample lists tens of thousands of clones; approximately 91% were seen once. The sample here was peripheral blood, taken on day 0 of AZD1222 vaccination. These receptors were taken from an adult in good health.

The chain recombines TRBV7-3 with TRBJ2-1, with 11 bases lining up with TRBD1. The CDR3 runs 15 residues. The trim removed 3 bases at V and 7 bases at J, leaving 5 bases unmatched. CDR1 SGHTA and CDR2 FQGTGA come from the germline V gene. The CDR3 loop is CASSFGQGASNEQFF. The CDR3 nucleotides are TGTGCCAGCAGCTTCGGACAGGGGGCAAGTAATGAGCAGTTCTTC.

The rearrangement uses TRBV5-8 and TRBJ1-2; 7 nucleotides align to TRBD1. Losses at the gene ends were 4 bases for V and 8 bases for J; bases not matched to a gene: 14. The CDR3 consists of 15 residues. Germline assignment: CDR1 SGHTS and CDR2 YDEGEE. The CDR3 sequence: CASSPKGQQVRGYTF. For the CDR3, the DNA is TGTGCCAGCAGCCCAAAGGGACAGCAAGTGAGGGGCTACACCTTC.

The chain couples TRBV7-2 to TRBJ2-5; D unresolved. V was cut by 5 bases and J by 3 bases, with 13 bases left in between. Looked up from germline, CDR1 is SGHTA and CDR2 is FQGNSA. The CDR3 consists of 14 residues. The CDR3 here is CASSRDSVKETQYF. In DNA form, the CDR3 reads TGTGCCAGCAGCAGAGACTCAGTGAAAGAGACCCAGTACTTC.

The rearrangement links TRBV7-2 to TRBJ1-2; D gene unclear. CDR1 is SGHTA and CDR2 is FQGNSA in the germline V gene. Trimming took off 0 bases at V and 9 bases at J, with 17 bases between the two ends. CDR3 length equals 15 residues. In DNA, the CDR3 is TGTGCCAGCAGCTTAGCTGGTCGGATTTCTGATAGCTACACCTTC. This sequence encodes CASSLAGRISDSYTF.

This sequence joins TRBV7-3 and TRBJ2-3, with D unclear. The V end lost 1 base, the J end lost 3 bases, and 5 bases lay between the germline ends. The CDR3 has 13 residues. CDR1 is SGHTA and CDR2 is FQGTGA in the germline V gene. CDR3 amino acids: CASSLIGTDTQYF. In DNA, the CDR3 is TGTGCCAGCAGCTTAATCGGGACAGATACGCAGTATTTT.

The genes are TRBV4-2 and TRBJ1-4; D might be TRBD1 (5 bases). The V gene lost 5 bases and the J gene lost 0 bases, with 7 bases spanning the gap. This CDR3 is built from 14 residues. CDR1 and CDR2 from the germline V gene are LGHNA and YNFKEQ. The DNA for the CDR3 is TGTGCCAGCAGCTCAGGGTCAACTAATGAAAAACTGTTTTTT. As protein: CASSSGSTNEKLFF.

The rearrangement joins TRBV18 to TRBJ2-5; 8 bases are a match to TRBD2. J lost 2 bases, V lost 4 bases, and 3 bases had no gene match. Germline loops: CDR1 KGHSH, CDR2 LQKENI. The CDR3 totals 14 residues. Here the CDR3 reads CASSLAGNQETQYF. CDR3 DNA sequence: TGTGCCAGCTCACTAGCGGGGAATCAAGAGACCCAGTACTTC.

The chain recombines TRBV4-1 with TRBJ1-1, with D maybe TRBD1 (5 bases). Trimming shortened V by 3 bases and J by 0 bases, and 8 bases separated the two germline ends. CDR1 and CDR2 from the germline V gene are MGHRA and YSYEKL. This CDR3 is built from 14 residues. The DNA for the CDR3 is TGCGCCAGCAGCCAGGGGACGGTGAACACTGAAGCTTTCTTT. It codes for CASSQGTVNTEAFF.

The table lists this clone with a few counts. The chain joins TRBV7-6 to TRBJ2-7, with 11 bases identical to TRBD2. Germline CDR1 and CDR2: SGHVS and FNYEAQ. Unmatched junction bases numbered 3, after V lost 5 bases and J lost 0 bases. The CDR3 runs to 15 residues. The CDR3 DNA sequence: TGTGCCAGCAGCAAAACTAGCGGGGGCTCCTACGAGCAGTACTTC. Translation gives CASSKTSGGSYEQYF.

This chain joins TRBV2 and TRBJ2-6; 9 bases match TRBD1. CDR1 and CDR2 from the germline V gene are SNHLY and FYNNEI. J was trimmed by 2 bases and V by 6 bases; bases with no gene match: 8. The CDR3 is made up of 17 amino acids. The CDR3 sequence: CASRKDRGSAGANVLTF. The CDR3 DNA reads as TGTGCCAGCAGAAAGGACAGGGGAAGTGCTGGGGCCAACGTCCTGACTTTC. The full variable domain, rest sourced from reference TRBV2 and TRBJ2-6, is EPEVTQTPSHQVTQMGQEVILRCVPISNHLYFYWYRQILGQKVEFLVSFYNNEISEKSEIFDDQFSVERPDGSNFTLKIRSTKLEDSAMYFCASRKDRGSAGANVLTFGAGSRLTVL.

V is TRBV6-6 and J is TRBJ1-5, with D possibly matching TRBD1 (6 bases). Between the trimmed V and J ends, which lost 7 bases and 7 bases, there was a span of 11 bases. In germline, CDR1 is MNHNY, CDR2 SVGAGI (reference sequence). The CDR3 spans 12 residues. This CDR3 reads CASTEGGQPQHF. Here the CDR3 DNA reads TGTGCCAGCACCGAGGGGGGACAGCCCCAGCATTTT.

J is TRBJ1-4 and V is TRBV27; D unresolved. In germline, CDR1 is MNHEY, CDR2 SMNVEV (reference sequence). V was pared by 8 bases and J by 6 bases, with 13 bases between. This CDR3 comprises 13 residues. The CDR3 sequence: CASLGMEDEKLFF. For the CDR3, the DNA is TGTGCCAGCTTGGGCATGGAGGATGAAAAACTGTTTTTT. The full variable domain, its missing parts supplied by reference TRBV27 and TRBJ1-4, is EAQVTQNPRYLITVTGKKLTVTCSQNMNHEYMSWYRQDPGLGLRQIYYSMNVEVTDKGDVPEGYKVSRKEKRNFPLILESPSPNQTSLYFCASLGMEDEKLFFGSGTQLSVL.

The chain uses TRBV4-3 and TRBJ2-7, with D tentatively TRBD1 (7 bases). The germline gives CDR1 LGHNA, CDR2 YSLEER. This CDR3 region has 15 residues. Trimming removed 1 base at V and 4 bases at J, with 14 bases between. CDR3 DNA: TGCGCCAGCAGCCAAGGCCCGCAGGGGGGTTACGAGCAGTACTTC. As protein: CASSQGPQGGYEQYF.

The chain combines TRBV30 with TRBJ1-1, with unresolved D. Trimming removed 0 bases from V and 4 bases from J, with 15 bases in between. Germline lookup yields CDR1 GTSNPN and CDR2 SVGIG (reference sequence). CDR3 length equals 15 residues. CDR3 loop: CAWSVLQGVFTEAFF. The DNA of the CDR3 is TGTGCCTGGAGTGTACTCCAAGGCGTCTTCACTGAAGCTTTCTTT.

The rearrangement joins TRBV28 to TRBJ1-6; tentative D call: TRBD1 (5 bases). The CDR3 totals 14 residues. Trimming took off 8 bases at V and 9 bases at J, with 17 bases between the two ends. Germline CDR1 MDHEN, CDR2 SYDVKM. The CDR3 reads CASEGRGFLSPLHF. In nucleotides, the CDR3 is TGTGCCAGCGAGGGTAGGGGATTTCTTTCACCCCTCCACTTT.

The chain recombines TRBV9 with TRBJ1-1; D is perhaps TRBD1 (5 bases). Germline-derived CDR1 and CDR2 are SGDLS and YYNGEE. The CDR3 loop spans 12 amino acids. V lost 3 bases, J lost 8 bases, and 11 bases lay in between. The CDR3 sequence: CASSARGDEAFF. In DNA, the CDR3 is TGTGCCAGCAGCGCTCGGGGGGACGAAGCTTTCTTT. Supplemented by reference TRBV9 and TRBJ1-1, the full variable domain reads DSGVTQTPKHLITATGQRVTLRCSPRSGDLSVYWYQQSLDQGLQFLIQYYNGEERAKGNILERFSAQQFPDLHSELNLSSLELGDSALYFCASSARGDEAFFGQGTRLTVV.

The chain links TRBV28 to TRBJ2-7, with a possible D match to TRBD2 (7 bases). The CDR3 is 13 residues long. Between the trimmed V and J ends, which lost 7 bases and 3 bases, there was a span of 13 bases. Germline V lookup: CDR1 MDHEN, CDR2 SYDVKM. The CDR3 sequence: CASISGGLYEQYF. Written as DNA, the CDR3 is TGTGCCAGCATTTCCGGGGGGCTCTACGAGCAGTACTTC.

The CDR3 DNA follows: TGTGCCAGCTCACCGTCCGGGACGGGGGACTCCTACGAGCAGTACTTC. Its protein is CASSPSGTGDSYEQYF. V and J are TRBV18 and TRBJ2-7; perhaps TRBD2 as D (6 bases). The germline V and J ends were trimmed by 3 bases and 0 bases, with 15 bases remaining between them. Germline CDR1 is KGHSH and CDR2 is LQKENI. The CDR3 sequence is 16 residues long.

In regard to this clone: At one end the junction does not follow the germline gene, possibly because of a read error. The V and J genes are TRBV7-7 and TRBJ1-2, with D hard to call. The CDR3 sequence is 14 residues long. Germline CDR1 SSHAT, CDR2 FNYEAQ (reference sequence). In DNA, the CDR3 is TGTGCTAGCAGCTCTCAAGGGAGAAACTATGGCTACACCTTC. Its translation is CASSSQGRNYGYTF.

A note on this clone: Other DNA sequences in this specimen translate into the identical CDR3. This rearrangement joins TRBV4-1 to TRBJ1-1; 7 bases are a match to TRBD1. With 0 bases clipped from V and 0 bases from J, the junction kept 1 base outside the gene matches. CDR3 length: 15 residues. The germline V gene has CDR1 MGHRA and CDR2 YSYEKL. The CDR3 DNA reads TGCGCCAGCAGCCAAGAGACAGGGTTGAACACTGAAGCTTTCTTT. Amino acid sequence: CASSQETGLNTEAFF.

This rearrangement joins TRBV28 to TRBJ2-1, with D perhaps matching TRBD1 (6 bases). The CDR3 has 14 residues. The V and J ends lost 8 bases and 7 bases respectively, with 18 bases between them. The germline gives CDR1 MDHEN, CDR2 SYDVKM. The CDR3 region is CASQSLDRFNEQFF. The CDR3 DNA reads as TGTGCCAGCCAGAGCCTTGACAGGTTTAATGAGCAGTTCTTC. Full variable domain (missing parts from reference TRBV28 and TRBJ2-1): DVKVTQSSRYLVKRTGEKVFLECVQDMDHENMFWYRQDPGLGLRLIYFSYDVKMKEKGDIPEGYSVSREKKERFSLILESASTNQTSMYLCASQSLDRFNEQFFGPGTRLTVL.